Below are 20 T cell receptor beta chains sequenced from a single sample in a study of blood T cell repertoires in COVID-19. Only in-frame clones appear in the TCRdb table, and some are missing; sequencing was by immunoSEQ multiplex PCR. The sample contains some 340,000 clones, roughly nine tenths of which appear only once. The sequencing sample was made of PBMCs or T cells enriched from blood (not recorded which). The receptors shown here come from a woman aged 25 to 39 who had been exposed to COVID-19.

The chain links TRBV27 to TRBJ1-2, with 7 positions matching TRBD1. The CDR3 extends over 14 amino acids. V lost 6 bases, J lost 0 bases, and 4 bases stayed unmatched. Germline V gives CDR1 MNHEY, CDR2 SMNVEV (reference sequence). The CDR3 spells CASSRDRSNYGYTF. The CDR3 nucleotides read TGTGCCAGCAGCCGGGACAGATCTAACTATGGCTACACCTTC.

The V gene is TRBV6-5, the J gene TRBJ1-2; the D gene is possibly TRBD1 (5 bases). The CDR3 is made up of 13 amino acids. Germline V gene data show CDR1 as MNHEY and CDR2 as SVGAGI. DNA of the CDR3: TGTGTTGGGGAGGGGTGGAGTGGGTATGGCTACACCTTC. Its translation: CVGEGWSGYGYTF.

This chain joins TRBV5-4 and TRBJ1-2; D gene ambiguous. This CDR3 is 15 amino acids long. Germline CDR1 is SGHNT and CDR2 is YYREEE (reference sequence). Deletions cut 0 bases from V and 6 bases from J, with 15 bases between. CDR3 region: CASSLVYGEVDGYTF. The CDR3 coding sequence is TGTGCCAGCAGCTTGGTATACGGGGAGGTGGATGGCTACACCTTC.

V usage is TRBV19 and J usage is TRBJ2-7; D perhaps matches TRBD1 (6 bases). CDR1 and CDR2 (germline): LNHDA, SQIVND (reference sequence). This CDR3 is 15 amino acids long. Trimming removed 2 bases from V and 0 bases from J, with 11 bases in between. Here the CDR3 reads CASSISDRHSYEQYF. The DNA for the CDR3 is TGTGCCAGTAGTATATCCGACAGGCACTCCTACGAGCAGTACTTC.

This clone appeared a few times. The chain links TRBV6-5 to TRBJ1-2; D is unclear. There are 13 residues in the CDR3. V was trimmed by 8 bases and J by 4 bases, leaving 14 bases between them. Germline CDR1 reads MNHEY; CDR2 reads SVGAGI. The CDR3 is CASGGRDSYGYTF. The CDR3 DNA reads as TGTGCCAGCGGAGGGAGAGATTCCTATGGCTACACCTTC.

The chain uses TRBV7-9 and TRBJ2-7; a weak D match, TRBD2 (5 bases). The CDR3 runs 16 residues. V lost 2 bases and J 3 bases, leaving 17 bases between the germline ends. Germline V lookup: CDR1 SEHNR, CDR2 FQNEAQ (reference sequence). CDR3 sequence: CASSLHGRNRDYEQYF. In DNA form, the CDR3 reads TGTGCCAGCAGCTTACATGGCCGTAATCGGGACTACGAGCAGTACTTC.

The chain uses TRBV6-5 and TRBJ2-1, with TRBD2 matching 10 bases. CDR3 length: 12 amino acids. The germline CDR1 and CDR2 sequences are MNHEY and SVGAGI. The ends lost 5 bases at V and 9 bases at J; junction bases unmatched: 1. CDR3 coding DNA: TGTGCCAGCAGTAGACTAGCGGGTGAGCAGTTCTTC. Protein: CASSRLAGEQFF.

This clone was detected only a few times. The chain joins TRBV6-5 to TRBJ2-4, with 9 bases aligning to TRBD2. Trimming cost V 6 bases and J 1 base; bases outside gene matches: 4. The germline CDR1 and CDR2 sequences are MNHEY and SVGAGI. The CDR3 sequence is 15 residues long. CDR3 sequence reads: CASRPSGEAKNIQYF. In DNA, the CDR3 is TGTGCCAGCAGACCTAGCGGGGAGGCCAAAAACATTCAGTACTTC.

The chain carries TRBV19 and TRBJ1-2; the match to TRBD1 covers 7 bases. The germline V gene encodes CDR1 LNHDA and CDR2 SQIVND (reference sequence). This CDR3 is built from 13 residues. V shed 3 bases, J shed 3 bases, and the junction held 1 base outside the gene matches. The CDR3 sequence: CASSIDRDYGYTF. Here the CDR3 DNA reads TGTGCCAGTAGTATTGACAGGGACTATGGCTACACCTTC.

V usage is TRBV5-1 and J usage is TRBJ1-4; no firm D call. Germline CDR1 SGHRS, CDR2 YFSETQ. V was shortened by 2 bases and J by 8 bases, with 19 bases between the two germline ends. The CDR3 length is 16 residues. The CDR3 here is CASSLYEETVEEKLFF. CDR3 nucleotides: TGCGCCAGCAGCTTATATGAGGAGACGGTTGAGGAAAAACTGTTTTTT.

The rearrangement uses TRBV6-5 and TRBJ2-2; D is uncertain. The CDR3 has 15 amino acids. V was pared by 3 bases and J by 1 base, with 9 bases between. From germline, CDR1 is MNHEY and CDR2 SVGAGI. CDR3 protein: CASSYLPLNTGELFF. CDR3 bases: TGTGCCAGCAGTTATCTCCCTCTGAACACCGGGGAGCTGTTTTTT.

This sequence joins TRBV27 and TRBJ2-2, with TRBD1 matching over 8 bases. The germline gives CDR1 MNHEY, CDR2 SMNVEV (reference sequence). With V trimmed by 7 bases and J by 0 bases, 7 bases remained unmatched. This CDR3 is 16 amino acids long. CDR3 amino acids: CASTLLDRANTGELFF. The DNA for the CDR3 is TGTGCCAGCACCTTGCTGGACAGGGCGAACACCGGGGAGCTGTTTTTT.

This clone showed up just a few times. The rearrangement uses TRBV11-2 and TRBJ1-2, with unresolved D. This CDR3 region has 13 residues. Germline V gene lookup returns CDR1 SGHAT and CDR2 FQNNGV. Trimming shortened V by 5 bases and J by 5 bases, and 12 bases separated the two germline ends. In DNA form, the CDR3 reads TGTGCCAGCAGCCCCGAGAGATTGTATGGCTACACCTTC. This codes for CASSPERLYGYTF.

This chain uses TRBV27 with TRBJ1-6, with no clear D. The V gene's germline CDR1 is MNHEY and CDR2 SMNVEV (reference sequence). This CDR3 is 16 amino acids long. V was clipped by 1 base and J by 7 bases, with 14 bases between them. DNA for the CDR3: TGTGCCAGCAGTTTATTTTTGAACAGTATAAATTCACCCCTCCACTTT. This translates into CASSLFLNSINSPLHF.

The chain joins TRBV24-1 to TRBJ2-1, with D perhaps TRBD1 (6 bases). V shed 1 base and J shed 9 bases, with 9 bases lying between them. Per the germline V gene, CDR1 is KGHDR and CDR2 is SFDVKD. The CDR3 consists of 13 residues. Here the CDR3 reads CATSDLRTAEQFF. The CDR3 DNA reads TGTGCCACCAGTGATTTAAGGACAGCTGAGCAGTTCTTC.

The chain has TRBV11-1 and TRBJ2-3, with a tentative D call TRBD1 (7 bases). The CDR3 length is 13 residues. The ends were cut back, 3 bases at V and 6 bases at J, with 10 bases in the middle. Per germline, CDR1 SGHAT and CDR2 FQDESV (reference sequence). The CDR3 nucleotides are TGTGCCAGCAGCTTGGGGGGACAGGATACGCAGTATTTT. Protein product: CASSLGGQDTQYF.

This sequence joins TRBV7-3 and TRBJ1-1, with unresolved D. The V and J ends lost 2 bases and 5 bases respectively, with 9 bases between them. Germline V lookup: CDR1 SGHTA, CDR2 FQGTGA. The CDR3 spans 13 residues. The CDR3 spells CASSLDGGTEAFF. The CDR3 DNA sequence: TGTGCCAGCAGCTTAGACGGCGGAACTGAAGCTTTCTTT.

CDR3: CASSRSRQGEEAFF. The CDR3 DNA reads TGCGCCAGCAGCCGTTCCCGGCAGGGGGAAGAAGCTTTCTTT. V gene TRBV4-1 combines with J gene TRBJ1-1; 7 bases line up with TRBD1. The junction had 10 bases not matched to a gene; V was cut back by 4 bases and J by 8 bases. Germline V gene sequence: CDR1 MGHRA, CDR2 YSYEKL. The length of the CDR3 is 14 residues.

J is TRBJ2-3 and V is TRBV5-1, with D unclear. Between the trimmed V and J ends, which lost 1 base and 1 base, there was a span of 7 bases. This CDR3 comprises 14 residues. CDR1 SGHRS and CDR2 YFSETQ come from the germline V gene. The CDR3 DNA reads TGCGCCAGCAGCTTGATTGTAGGCACAGATACGCAGTATTTT. Its protein is CASSLIVGTDTQYF.

The V and J genes are TRBV5-1 and TRBJ2-7; a weak D match, TRBD1 (5 bases). V was clipped by 0 bases and J by 2 bases, with 12 bases between them. Germline CDR1 and CDR2: SGHRS and YFSETQ. The CDR3 is 15 residues long. The DNA of the CDR3 is TGCGCCAGCAGCTTGGAACCGACAGCGACCTACGAGCAGTACTTC. It encodes CASSLEPTATYEQYF.